What follows is one T cell receptor (beta chain) and its context. Its antigen remains unidentified. Clones were sequenced by immunoSEQ multiplex PCR, and TCRdb holds only the in-frame ones, with some missing. The table shows 2 million to 2.5 million clones, with almost 96% occurring only once. This entry comes from a study of shared clonotypes between healthy human individuals. Whole-study context: Donor ages ranged 18 to 49 years: a couple of women, a few men. Broader study findings: It was expected that sequencing depth would affect clonotype sharing among donors.

This CDR3 has 14 residues. The ends were cut back, 0 bases at V and 0 bases at J, with 5 bases in the middle. The germline V gene encodes CDR1 SGHTA and CDR2 FQGNSA. V and J are TRBV7-2 and TRBJ1-1; D gene uncertain. The sequencing input was naive CD4+ T cells sorted from blood. The subset here: CD45RA+ positively selected. The TCR was taken from a young man in good health. CDR3 loop: CASSLADLNTEAFF. For the CDR3, the DNA is TGTGCCAGCAGCTTAGCAGATTTGAACACTGAAGCTTTCTTT. The whole variable domain, filled in from reference TRBV7-2 and TRBJ1-1, reads GAGVSQSPSNKVTEKGKDVELRCDPISGHTALYWYRQSLGQGLEFLIYFQGNSAPDKSGLPSDRFSAERTGGSVSTLTIQRTQQEDSAVYLCASSLADLNTEAFFGQGTRLTVV.